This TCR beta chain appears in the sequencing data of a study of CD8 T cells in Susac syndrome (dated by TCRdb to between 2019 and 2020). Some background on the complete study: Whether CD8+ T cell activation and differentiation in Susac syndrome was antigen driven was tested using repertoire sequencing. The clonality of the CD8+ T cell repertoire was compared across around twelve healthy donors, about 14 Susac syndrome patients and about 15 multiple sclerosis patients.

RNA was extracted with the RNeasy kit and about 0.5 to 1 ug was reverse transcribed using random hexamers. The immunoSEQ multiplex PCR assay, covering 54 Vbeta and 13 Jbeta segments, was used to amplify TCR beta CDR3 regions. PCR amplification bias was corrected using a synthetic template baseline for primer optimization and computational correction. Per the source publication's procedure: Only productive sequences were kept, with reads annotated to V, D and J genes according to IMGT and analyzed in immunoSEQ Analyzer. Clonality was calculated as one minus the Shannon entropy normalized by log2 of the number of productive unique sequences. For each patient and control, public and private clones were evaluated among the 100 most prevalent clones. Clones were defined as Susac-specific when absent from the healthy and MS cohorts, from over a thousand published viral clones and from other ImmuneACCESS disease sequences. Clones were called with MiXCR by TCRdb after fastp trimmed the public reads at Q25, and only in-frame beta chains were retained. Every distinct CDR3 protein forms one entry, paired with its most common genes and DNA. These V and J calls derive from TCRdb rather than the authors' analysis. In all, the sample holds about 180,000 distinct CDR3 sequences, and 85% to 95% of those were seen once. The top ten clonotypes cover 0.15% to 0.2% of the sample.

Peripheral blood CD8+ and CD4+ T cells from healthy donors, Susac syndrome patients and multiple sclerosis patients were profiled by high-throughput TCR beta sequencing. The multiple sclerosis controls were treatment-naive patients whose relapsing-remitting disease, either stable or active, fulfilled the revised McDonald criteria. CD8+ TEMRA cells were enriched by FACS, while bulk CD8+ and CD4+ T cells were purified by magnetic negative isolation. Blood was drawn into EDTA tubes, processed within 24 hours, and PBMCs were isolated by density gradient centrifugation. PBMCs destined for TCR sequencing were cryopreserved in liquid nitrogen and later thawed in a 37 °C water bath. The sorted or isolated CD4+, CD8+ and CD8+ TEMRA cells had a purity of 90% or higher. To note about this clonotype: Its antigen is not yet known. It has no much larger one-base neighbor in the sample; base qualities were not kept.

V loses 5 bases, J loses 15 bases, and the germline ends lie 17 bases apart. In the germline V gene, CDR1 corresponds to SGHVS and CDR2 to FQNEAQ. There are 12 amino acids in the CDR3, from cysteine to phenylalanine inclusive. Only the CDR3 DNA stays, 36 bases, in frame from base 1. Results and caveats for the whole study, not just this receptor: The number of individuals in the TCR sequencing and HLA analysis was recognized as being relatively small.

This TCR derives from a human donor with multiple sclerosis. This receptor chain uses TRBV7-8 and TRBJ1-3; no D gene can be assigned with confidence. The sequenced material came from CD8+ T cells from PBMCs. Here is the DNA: TGTGCCAGCAGCCCGAAGCCCCGATGCCCATATTTT. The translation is CASSPKPRCPYF.